Given below is one T cell receptor (beta chain) in context. Its matching antigen is unknown. The treatment: roughly nine-day PBMC culture with coronavirus spike peptide pools or control peptides (ViraFEST assay). Collection of the unexposed donor's CD4+ T cells took place before the COVID-19 pandemic (2011-2018). From unexposed donors, CD4+ T cells were probed, cells permitting, with SARS-CoV-2 S/N and four cold-coronavirus spikes. Trimming shortened V by 5 bases and J by 0 bases, and 11 bases separated the two germline ends. Germline assignment: CDR1 SGHAT and CDR2 FQNNGV. The CDR3 runs 15 residues. The Oncomine TCR Beta short-read assay generated sequence data from the DNA of cultured CD4+ T cells. TCRdb reprocessed the PCR reads with MiXCR, giving one entry per CDR3 protein. This table holds about 7,100 distinct CDR3 sequences, roughly 50% found once. This entry is derived from a study of vaccination and CD4 T cells after COVID-19.

Material for sequencing was CD4+ T cells from blood, cultured in vitro. V gene TRBV11-2 combines with J gene TRBJ1-5; D is uncertain. The source is a human donor in good health. The CDR3 spells CASSPGQDSNQPQHF. CDR3 DNA: TGTGCCAGCAGCCCCGGGCAGGATAGCAATCAGCCCCAGCATTTT.